Sequencing of this T cell receptor beta chain was carried out in a study of beta chain features in type 1 diabetes. Reverse transcription of all isolated RNA meant that expressed TCRB transcripts were sequenced. The assay was immunoSEQ multiplex PCR, and TCRdb's table has in-frame clones only and misses some. Here the sample spans tens of thousands of clones, roughly 56% being singletons. CDR1 and CDR2 (germline): SNHLY, FYNNEI. This CDR3 contains 13 residues. Trimming left V 6 bases short and J 5 bases short, with 11 bases between. Sequences were obtained from Tregs from blood. This sequence originates from a woman aged 18 to 35 in good health. The V and J genes are TRBV2 and TRBJ1-5; no firm D call. The CDR3 nucleotides are TGTGCCAGCAGGATGGAGGAATATCAGCCCCAGCATTTT. Translating gives CASRMEEYQPQHF.